This paragraph covers one T cell receptor beta chain sequence. The length of the CDR3 is 16 residues. V was pared by 2 bases and J by 5 bases, with 9 bases of the junction left unmatched. The germline gives CDR1 SGHDT, CDR2 YYEEEE. The sample is drawn from a study of blood T cell repertoires in COVID-19. The table came from immunoSEQ multiplex PCR; TCRdb's copy has only in-frame clones and leaves some out. The sample holds over 55,000 clones, around 87% seen once. The clonotype originates from a man over 45 with active COVID-19. This chain uses TRBV5-6 with TRBJ2-5; 10 nucleotides align to TRBD1. Sequencing used peripheral blood. The CDR3 is CASSFGQGVIVETQYF. The CDR3 coding sequence is TGTGCCAGCAGCTTCGGACAGGGGGTAATTGTGGAGACCCAGTACTTC. Together with reference TRBV5-6 and TRBJ2-5, the CDR3 gives the full variable domain: DAGVTQSPTHLIKTRGQQVTLRCSPKSGHDTVSWYQQALGQGPQFIFQYYEEEERQRGNFPDRFSGHQFPNYSSELNVNALLLGDSALYLCASSFGQGVIVETQYFGPGTRLLVL.